The rows below give T cell receptor beta chains drawn from one sample of a study of blood T cell repertoires in COVID-19. Using immunoSEQ multiplex PCR, the repertoire was profiled, and TCRdb retains in-frame clones only, with some absent. There are around 240,000 clones in the sample; 85% to 90% occur only once, and approximately 0.9% lies in the top ten. Material: PBMCs or T cells enriched from blood (not recorded which). The receptors originated from a man in his forties or fifties who had been exposed to COVID-19. Each CDR3 is given with its conserved first and last residue. The D gene is left open where the match is weak. Size tells how often a clone was seen (once, few, many) or the class of an expanded clone, and some rows leave it out.

TRBV19	-	TRBJ1-2	-	15	TGTGCCAGTAGTATTGCCGGGGGGCTGGACTATGGCTACACCTTC	CASSIAGGLDYGYTF
TRBV28	-	TRBJ2-1	TRBD2	14	TGTGCCAGCCGGGGCGGGGGGTCCTACAATGAGCAGTTCTTC	CASRGGGSYNEQFF
TRBV19	-	TRBJ1-3	TRBD1	16	TGTGCCAGTAGTACCTTTGGACAGGGGGCAGGAAACACCATATATTTT	CASSTFGQGAGNTIYF
TRBV9	once	TRBJ2-7	-	15	TGTGCCAGCAGCGTAGGTGGAGGGTTCACCTACGAGCAGTACTTC	CASSVGGGFTYEQYF
TRBV19	once	TRBJ1-2	TRBD1	14	TGTGCCAGTCGAGCCATGGGGACAGGGTTTGGCTACACCTTC	CASRAMGTGFGYTF
TRBV5-6	few	TRBJ1-1	TRBD1	14	TGTGCCAGCAGCCTAAGAGACAGGGTTCCTGAAGCTTTCTTT	CASSLRDRVPEAFF
TRBV5-4	-	TRBJ2-1	TRBD1	17	TGTGCCAGCAGACGCGGTGGGTCAGGACAGGGGTACAATGAGCAGTTCTTC	CASRRGGSGQGYNEQFF
TRBV6-5	-	TRBJ2-3	-	13	TGTGCCAGCAGGGCAGCCGCGGGGGATACGCAGTATTTT	CASRAAAGDTQYF
TRBV12-3/TRBV12-4	-	TRBJ1-6	-	12	TGTGCCAGCAGCCCTCAGAATTCACCCCTCCACTTT	CASSPQNSPLHF
TRBV3-1/TRBV3-2	-	TRBJ1-1	TRBD1	15	TGTGCCAGCAGCCGAGGACAGGGTGTGAACACTGAAGCTTTCTTT	CASSRGQGVNTEAFF
TRBV7-9	-	TRBJ2-3	TRBD2	16	TGTGCCAGCAGCTTCCTAGCGGGAGAAGGGACAGATACGCAGTATTTT	CASSFLAGEGTDTQYF
TRBV5-1	-	TRBJ2-2	TRBD1	14	TGCGCCAGCATTCCTATTACAGGGGCCGGGGAGCTGTTTTTT	CASIPITGAGELFF
TRBV27	-	TRBJ1-2	TRBD1	13	TGTGCCAGCAGTAGACAGGGGGTAGGTGGCTACACCTTC	CASSRQGVGGYTF
TRBV27	-	TRBJ1-5	TRBD1	15	TGTGCCAGCAGTTCCCAGGGGGGTAGCAATCAGCCCCAGCATTTT	CASSSQGGSNQPQHF
TRBV5-1	-	TRBJ1-2	TRBD1	13	TGCGCCAGCAGCACCGGACAGGGGAGCGGGTACACCTTC	CASSTGQGSGYTF
TRBV24-1	-	TRBJ2-3	TRBD1	13	TGTGCCAGCGCCAGGGGGCTCGCAGATACGCAGTATTTT	CASARGLADTQYF
TRBV21-1	-	TRBJ1-2	-	13	TGTGCCGGAGGACGGTTGACTAACTATGGCTACACCTTC	CAGGRLTNYGYTF
TRBV20-1	-	TRBJ2-1	-	14	TGCAGTGCTAGTACAGTATCGCCTTACAATGAGCAGTTCTTC	CSASTVSPYNEQFF
TRBV18	-	TRBJ2-1	-	15	TGTGCCAGCTCACCATCCAGGGGAGAGAGGAATGAGCAGTTCTTC	CASSPSRGERNEQFF
TRBV5-1	-	TRBJ1-5	-	13	TGCGCCAGCAGCTTATATGGCAATCAGCCCCAGCATTTT	CASSLYGNQPQHF
TRBV6-5	-	TRBJ2-7	-	15	TGTGCCAGCAGTTCCCACGGGACTCCACCCTACGAGCAGTACTTC	CASSSHGTPPYEQYF
TRBV4-2	-	TRBJ2-6	TRBD2	19	TGTGCCAGCAGCCAGGAGATAGCGGGGCGTTGCTCTGGGGCCAACGTCCTGACTTTC	CASSQEIAGRCSGANVLTF
TRBV19	few	TRBJ2-5	-	14	TGTGCCAGTACCACTCGGGGGACAGTTGAGACCCAGTACTTC	CASTTRGTVETQYF
TRBV12-3/TRBV12-4	-	TRBJ1-2	-	12	TGTGCCAGCAGCCGGGTGGGCTATGGCTACACCTTC	CASSRVGYGYTF
TRBV21-1	-	TRBJ2-4	-	19	TGTGCCAGCAGCTCTCGGACTAGCGGGAGGTGCAGGGCCAAAAACATTCAGTACTTC	CASSSRTSGRCRAKNIQYF
TRBV19	-	TRBJ1-1	-	14	TGTGCCAGTAGTATAGAGCCAGTGAACACTGAAGCTTTCTTT	CASSIEPVNTEAFF
TRBV6-5	-	TRBJ2-7	TRBD2	15	TGTGCCACCTACCGAGCGGGGAGTACTTCCTACGAGCAGTACTTC	CATYRAGSTSYEQYF
TRBV28	-	TRBJ1-5	-	16	TGTGCCAGCAGTTTATACCGTGGGGGGGACAATCAGCCCCAGCATTTT	CASSLYRGGDNQPQHF
TRBV7-3	-	TRBJ2-2	-	15	TGTGCCAGCAGCTTCAGAGGCGCGAACACCGGGGAGCTGTTTTTT	CASSFRGANTGELFF
TRBV5-8	-	TRBJ2-3	-	15	TGTGCCAGCAGCTTGACTAGCCGGGACACAGATACGCAGTATTTT	CASSLTSRDTDTQYF
TRBV24-1	-	TRBJ2-1	-	14	TGTGCCACCAGTGACGGGAAAAGTTACGGTGAGCAGTTCTTC	CATSDGKSYGEQFF
TRBV7-2	-	TRBJ2-1	-	15	TGTGCCAGCAGCTTGGACTCCAGCTCCTACAATGAGCAGTTCTTC	CASSLDSSSYNEQFF
TRBV5-1	-	TRBJ1-5	TRBD1	15	TGCGCCAGCAGCTTTGGACCTACAGGGGATCAGCCCCAGCATTTT	CASSFGPTGDQPQHF
TRBV28	-	TRBJ2-7	-	15	TGTGCCAGCGCCACGACAGGCAAAATTTCCTACGAGCAGTACTTC	CASATTGKISYEQYF
TRBV2	-	TRBJ2-5	-	14	TGTGCCAGCAGTGAGTCACTAGAGGGAGAGACCCAGTACTTC	CASSESLEGETQYF
TRBV6-5	-	TRBJ1-6	TRBD1	15	TGTGCCAGCAGTCTCCTACCGGGACAGGGTTTTCCCCTCCACTTT	CASSLLPGQGFPLHF
TRBV6-1	-	TRBJ1-5	TRBD1	18	TGTGCCAGCAGTGAAGCCGGGGACAGGCCGTGGAGCAATCAGCCCCAGCATTTT	CASSEAGDRPWSNQPQHF
TRBV28	-	TRBJ2-3	TRBD2	16	TGTGCCAGCAGTTTCGCTAGCGGGGGGCCCCCGGATACGCAGTATTTT	CASSFASGGPPDTQYF
TRBV3-1/TRBV3-2	-	TRBJ2-1	TRBD2	16	TGTGCCAGCAGCCAATTTGGGCTAGCGGGACGCAATGAGCAGTTCTTC	CASSQFGLAGRNEQFF
TRBV28	-	TRBJ2-6	-	18	TGTGCCAGCAGTGAAACACAGGGTTTTGCTGGTGGGGCCAACGTCCTGACTTTC	CASSETQGFAGGANVLTF
TRBV2	-	TRBJ1-3	TRBD1	15	TGTGCCAGCAGTGCGTCAGGGGGCTTTGGAAACACCATATATTTT	CASSASGGFGNTIYF